The 30 T cell receptor beta chains below were found in one sample sequenced in a study of T cell responses to AZD1222 COVID-19 vaccine. Libraries were prepared by immunoSEQ multiplex PCR; TCRdb keeps only in-frame clonotypes and omits some of them. The repertoire holds over 150,000 clones, with approximately 94% as singletons. The sequenced sample was peripheral blood, obtained 28 days after the second AZD1222 dose. The receptors here all came from an adult who received the AZD1222 COVID-19 vaccine.

The chain carries TRBV5-4 and TRBJ1-2; D may be TRBD1 (6 bases). This CDR3 comprises 16 residues. Germline CDR1 is SGHNT and CDR2 is YYREEE (reference sequence). V was clipped by 4 bases and J by 6 bases, with 22 bases between them. The CDR3 DNA reads TGTGCCAGCAGCCGCGGACAGAGTGGATCAGCAAATGGCTACACCTTC. Amino acid sequence: CASSRGQSGSANGYTF. Looking up the rest from reference TRBV5-4 and TRBJ1-2 gives the full variable domain: ETGVTQSPTHLIKTRGQQVTLRCSSQSGHNTVSWYQQALGQGPQFIFQYYREEENGRGNFPPRFSGLQFPNYSSELNVNALELDDSALYLCASSRGQSGSANGYTFGSGTRLTVV.

The chain carries TRBV5-1 and TRBJ1-4, with D hard to call. This CDR3 contains 16 residues. Trimming pared 2 bases from V and 0 bases from J, leaving 11 bases between. Germline loops: CDR1 SGHRS, CDR2 YFSETQ. The CDR3 protein is CASSLGGYATNEKLFF. The CDR3 DNA is TGCGCCAGCAGCTTAGGAGGGTATGCAACTAATGAAAAACTGTTTTTT.

As DNA, the CDR3 is TGTGCCAGCAGCGACAGGCTTGAAGCTTTCTTT. Protein: CASSDRLEAFF. V and J are TRBV5-6 and TRBJ1-1; a possible D gene is TRBD1 (6 bases). Trimming took 4 bases from V and 7 from J, leaving 8 bases between them. Germline V gives CDR1 SGHDT, CDR2 YYEEEE. The CDR3 length is 11 residues.

The chain employs TRBV19 and TRBJ1-5; TRBD1 might be the D (5 bases). CDR3 size: 14 residues. CDR1 LNHDA and CDR2 SQIVND come from the germline V gene (reference sequence). V was pared by 4 bases and J by 4 bases, with 11 bases between. Written as DNA, the CDR3 is TGTGCCAGTAGTACAGGGATGGGTAATCAGCCCCAGCATTTT. Translated: CASSTGMGNQPQHF.

The CDR3 spells CASSPRTVLPGELFF. CDR3 nucleotide sequence: TGTGCCAGCAGCCCCCGGACAGTACTTCCCGGGGAGCTGTTTTTT. The gene calls are TRBV14 and TRBJ2-2; a weak D match, TRBD1 (6 bases). V was trimmed by 4 bases and J by 6 bases, leaving 15 bases between them. The CDR3 extends over 15 amino acids. Germline loops: CDR1 SGHDN, CDR2 FVKESK.

This rearrangement joins TRBV19 to TRBJ1-1; D is uncertain. CDR1 is LNHDA and CDR2 is SQIVND in the germline V gene (reference sequence). The V gene lost 6 bases and the J gene lost 2 bases, with 4 bases spanning the gap. CDR3 length: 11 residues. CDR3 region: CASRFNTEAFF. The CDR3 region has the DNA TGTGCCAGTAGATTCAACACTGAAGCTTTCTTT.

The chain is built from TRBV7-2 and TRBJ1-6; D not resolved. Trimming left V 1 base short and J 10 bases short, with 2 bases between. The CDR3 has 11 amino acids. The germline V gene encodes CDR1 SGHTA and CDR2 FQGNSA. CDR3 residues: CASSLGSPLHF. CDR3 sequence (DNA): TGTGCCAGCAGCTTAGGCTCACCCCTCCACTTT.

This rearrangement joins TRBV3-1 (or the pseudogene TRBV3-2) to TRBJ1-2; no reliable D call. The germline V gene has CDR1 LGHDT and CDR2 YNNKEL (reference sequence). The CDR3 runs 14 residues. V gave up 3 bases and J gave up 4 bases, with 12 bases separating them. The CDR3 sequence: CASSHQDGTYGYTF. The CDR3 DNA is TGTGCCAGCAGCCATCAGGACGGAACCTATGGCTACACCTTC.

The chain uses TRBV9 and TRBJ2-2; D might be TRBD2 (6 bases). The CDR3 is made up of 15 amino acids. Deletions cut 6 bases from V and 7 bases from J, with 19 bases between. The germline V gene encodes CDR1 SGDLS and CDR2 YYNGEE. The CDR3 sequence is CASNRGGNEIGELFF. Written as DNA, the CDR3 is TGTGCCAGCAACCGGGGCGGGAATGAAATCGGGGAGCTGTTTTTT.

In this sample, this clone turned up once. V and J are TRBV5-5 and TRBJ2-3, with a tentative D call TRBD2 (6 bases). Trimming left V 1 base short and J 4 bases short, with 13 bases between. This CDR3 is built from 15 residues. From germline, CDR1 is SGHKS and CDR2 YYEKEE (reference sequence). The CDR3 nucleotides read TGTGCCAGCAGCTTGCTTGTAGCGGCGGCAGATACGCAGTATTTT. Its protein is CASSLLVAAADTQYF.

V is TRBV13 and J is TRBJ1-2, with TRBD1 matching over 8 bases. Germline CDR1 PRHDT, CDR2 FYEKMQ (reference sequence). This CDR3 contains 13 residues. The V and J ends lost 5 bases and 6 bases, in that order; junction bases with no gene match: 5. This CDR3 reads CASSARTGHGYTF. CDR3 in DNA: TGTGCCAGCAGCGCACGGACAGGGCATGGCTACACCTTC.

The chain joins TRBV6-5 to TRBJ1-5; D call uncertain. The germline V gene encodes CDR1 MNHEY and CDR2 SVGAGI. Trimming left V 8 bases short and J 1 base short, with 9 bases between. The CDR3 has 13 amino acids. This chain's CDR3 is CASDRWSNQPQHF. The CDR3 DNA follows: TGTGCCAGCGATCGGTGGAGCAATCAGCCCCAGCATTTT.

The chain joins TRBV5-4 to TRBJ2-7; 7 bases fit TRBD2. Trimming removed 0 bases from V and 9 bases from J; junction bases left unmatched: 15. Looked up from germline, CDR1 is SGHNT and CDR2 is YYREEE (reference sequence). The CDR3 consists of 16 residues. This chain's CDR3 is CASSLGGGTLRGRQYF. The DNA for the CDR3 is TGTGCCAGCAGCTTGGGGGGAGGGACCCTTAGGGGAAGGCAGTACTTC.

The rearrangement links TRBV5-4 to TRBJ2-5; 9 bases are shared with TRBD2. The J segment lost 4 bases and the V segment lost 0 bases, leaving 7 bases of the junction unmatched. This CDR3 spans 16 amino acids. From germline, CDR1 is SGHNT and CDR2 YYREEE (reference sequence). The CDR3 region has the DNA TGTGCCAGCAGCTTGGCAATAGCGGGAGTTCGAGAGACCCAGTACTTC. Amino acids: CASSLAIAGVRETQYF. Based on the CDR3 plus reference TRBV5-4 and TRBJ2-5, the full variable domain is ETGVTQSPTHLIKTRGQQVTLRCSSQSGHNTVSWYQQALGQGPQFIFQYYREEENGRGNFPPRFSGLQFPNYSSELNVNALELDDSALYLCASSLAIAGVRETQYFGPGTRLLVL.

The gene calls are TRBV2 and TRBJ2-7; D is undetermined. CDR3 length: 13 residues. Trimming took 7 bases from V and 0 from J, leaving 10 bases between them. Germline V lookup: CDR1 SNHLY, CDR2 FYNNEI. As DNA, the CDR3 is TGTGCCAGCACTCTCTCCGACTCCTACGAGCAGTACTTC. This gives the protein CASTLSDSYEQYF. The full variable domain, completed using reference TRBV2 and TRBJ2-7, is EPEVTQTPSHQVTQMGQEVILRCVPISNHLYFYWYRQILGQKVEFLVSFYNNEISEKSEIFDDQFSVERPDGSNFTLKIRSTKLEDSAMYFCASTLSDSYEQYFGPGTRLTVT.

V gene TRBV7-2 combines with J gene TRBJ1-5; a weak D match, TRBD1 (5 bases). Per the germline V gene, CDR1 is SGHTA and CDR2 is FQGNSA. The CDR3 covers 15 residues. The V gene lost 6 bases and the J gene lost 5 bases, with 17 bases spanning the gap. Written as DNA, the CDR3 is TGTGCCAGCAGTCCCGGGCCGGGGGGTTATCAGCCCCAGCATTTT. It codes for CASSPGPGGYQPQHF.

This chain connects TRBV6-6 to TRBJ2-2, with D possibly being TRBD1 (5 bases). The ends were cut back, 5 bases at V and 5 bases at J, with 9 bases in the middle. Germline V gene sequence: CDR1 MNHNY, CDR2 SVGAGI (reference sequence). The CDR3 totals 13 residues. CDR3 nucleotides: TGTGCCAGCAGTCCGACAGAAACCGGGGAGCTGTTTTTT. It translates to CASSPTETGELFF.

The chain couples TRBV19 to TRBJ1-2, with D unclear. Per the germline V gene, CDR1 is LNHDA and CDR2 is SQIVND (reference sequence). This CDR3 is 12 amino acids long. The ends were cut back, 3 bases at V and 7 bases at J, with 9 bases in the middle. The CDR3, as DNA: TGTGCCAGTAGTATTAGGGAATCTGGCTACACCTTC. This sequence encodes CASSIRESGYTF.

The chain carries TRBV11-2 and TRBJ2-6; TRBD2 aligns across 12 bases. Losses at the gene ends were 5 bases for V and 3 bases for J; bases not matched to a gene: 5. In germline, CDR1 is SGHAT, CDR2 FQNNGV. The CDR3 runs to 17 residues. The CDR3 DNA sequence: TGTGCCAGCAGCCCCCCTAGCGGGGGGGGTGGGGCCAACGTCCTGACTTTC. Protein sequence: CASSPPSGGGGANVLTF.

J is TRBJ1-2 and V is TRBV28; 9 bases are shared with TRBD1. The V gene's germline CDR1 is MDHEN and CDR2 SYDVKM. This CDR3 is built from 17 residues. The V and J ends lost 7 bases and 4 bases, in that order; junction bases with no gene match: 16. The CDR3 region has the DNA TGTGCCAGCACCCTAGACAGGGGGAATAGATTACGCTATGGCTACACCTTC. Translated: CASTLDRGNRLRYGYTF.

V gene TRBV14 combines with J gene TRBJ1-4, with TRBD1 as a possible D gene (5 bases). With 4 bases removed from V and 5 bases from J, the gap between germline ends came to 8 bases. The CDR3 spans 13 residues. Germline CDR1 and CDR2: SGHDN and FVKESK. The CDR3 bases are TGTGCCAGCAGCCCCTGGGGGAATGAAAAACTGTTTTTT. This translates into CASSPWGNEKLFF.

The chain uses TRBV6-4 and TRBJ1-5; D call uncertain. Deletions cut 3 bases from V and 1 base from J, with 10 bases between. Germline lookup yields CDR1 MRHNA and CDR2 SNTAGT. This CDR3 is built from 15 residues. The CDR3 DNA sequence: TGTGCCAGCAGTGAAGCAGAGGTGAGCAATCAGCCCCAGCATTTT. Translated, it gives CASSEAEVSNQPQHF.

Turning to this clone: Other DNA sequences of this sample code for an identical CDR3. CDR3 in amino acids: CASSIGGRNTEAFF. In DNA form, the CDR3 reads TGTGCCAGTAGTATCGGGGGCCGGAACACTGAAGCTTTCTTT. The chain uses TRBV19 and TRBJ1-1; possible D gene TRBD1, 6 bases. The CDR3 runs 14 residues. Germline-derived CDR1 and CDR2 are LNHDA and SQIVND (reference sequence). V was pared by 3 bases and J by 1 base, with 9 bases between. The complete variable domain, with remaining parts taken from reference TRBV19 and TRBJ1-1, reads DGGITQSPKYLFRKEGQNVTLSCEQNLNHDAMYWYRQDPGQGLRLIYYSQIVNDFQKGDIAEGYSVSREKKESFPLTVTSAQKNPTAFYLCASSIGGRNTEAFFGQGTRLTVV.

The genes are TRBV27 and TRBJ1-3; D call uncertain. Germline loops: CDR1 MNHEY, CDR2 SMNVEV (reference sequence). This CDR3 spans 15 amino acids. Trimming took 0 bases from V and 7 from J, leaving 13 bases between them. The CDR3 is CASSLSWPLGNTIYF. The CDR3 DNA sequence: TGTGCCAGCAGTTTATCGTGGCCGCTCGGGAACACCATATATTTT.

This chain's CDR3 is CASSLRTGRNQPQHF. In nucleotides, the CDR3 is TGTGCCAGCAGTTTAAGAACAGGGAGAAATCAGCCCCAGCATTTT. The chain has TRBV28 and TRBJ1-5; a possible D gene is TRBD1 (6 bases). This CDR3 spans 15 amino acids. CDR1 MDHEN and CDR2 SYDVKM come from the germline V gene. Deletions cut 2 bases from V and 4 bases from J, with 12 bases between.

The V and J genes are TRBV5-1 and TRBJ1-4; tentatively, D is TRBD1 (5 bases). CDR3 length equals 15 residues. V was trimmed by 0 bases and J by 6 bases, leaving 12 bases between them. CDR1 is SGHRS and CDR2 is YFSETQ in the germline V gene. CDR3 in DNA: TGCGCCAGCAGCTTGGAGGGGACGGTGGATGAAAAACTGTTTTTT. This encodes CASSLEGTVDEKLFF.

The V call is TRBV2, the J call TRBJ1-1; D not certain. The CDR3 totals 15 residues. V shed 4 bases and J shed 3 bases, with 15 bases lying between them. Germline V gene sequence: CDR1 SNHLY, CDR2 FYNNEI. CDR3 sequence reads: CASSGGPGRDTEAFF. In DNA, the CDR3 is TGTGCCAGCAGTGGTGGGCCTGGAAGGGACACTGAAGCTTTCTTT. The full variable domain, with the rest looked up from reference TRBV2 and TRBJ1-1, is EPEVTQTPSHQVTQMGQEVILRCVPISNHLYFYWYRQILGQKVEFLVSFYNNEISEKSEIFDDQFSVERPDGSNFTLKIRSTKLEDSAMYFCASSGGPGRDTEAFFGQGTRLTVV.

CDR3 coding DNA: TGTGCCATCCCTACGACAGGAAGCTATTTCTCTGGAAACACCATATATTTT. Translated: CAIPTTGSYFSGNTIYF. The rearrangement uses TRBV6-4 and TRBJ1-3; TRBD1 might be the D (6 bases). V shed 10 bases and J shed 0 bases, with 22 bases lying between them. Germline V gene lookup returns CDR1 MRHNA and CDR2 SNTAGT. The CDR3 runs to 17 residues.

The J gene is TRBJ1-1, the V gene TRBV6-5; the match to TRBD1 covers 10 bases. This CDR3 has 14 residues. Germline CDR1 is MNHEY and CDR2 is SVGAGI. With V trimmed by 1 base and J by 12 bases, 8 bases remained unmatched. CDR3 sequence reads: CASSYWGDRGVPFF. The CDR3 DNA reads TGTGCCAGCAGTTACTGGGGGGACAGGGGTGTACCTTTCTTT.

Only a few counts were recorded for this clone. V usage is TRBV27 and J usage is TRBJ1-3, with D hard to call. V dropped 0 bases and J dropped 0 bases, with 6 bases sitting between them. Germline V gene lookup returns CDR1 MNHEY and CDR2 SMNVEV (reference sequence). CDR3 length: 15 amino acids. CDR3 DNA sequence: TGTGCCAGCAGTTTATCCCAGCCCTCTGGAAACACCATATATTTT. It specifies CASSLSQPSGNTIYF.